The TCR beta chain described here comes from a study of shared clonotypes between healthy human individuals. Germline assignment: CDR1 LGHNA and CDR2 YNFKEQ. CDR3 length equals 16 residues. After removal of 4 bases from V and 4 bases from J, the junction contained 9 bases not matched to a gene. Genomic DNA from each subset was divided evenly over several immunoSEQ plates. Using immunoSEQ multiplex PCR, the repertoire was profiled, and TCRdb retains in-frame clones only, with some absent. The sample includes roughly 2.2 million clones, roughly 93% of them seen just once. The receptor comes from a man between 18 and 35 years old in good health. Some clones in this sample may be carry-over from other donors' samples. Input material: naive CD4+ T cells from PBMCs. This sample's subset: CD45RA+ positively selected. The rearrangement joins TRBV4-2 to TRBJ2-3, with 9 bases that match TRBD2. The chain's CDR3 is CASSPAPSGAPDTQYF. CDR3 sequence (DNA): TGTGCCAGCAGCCCGGCGCCTAGCGGGGCCCCAGATACGCAGTATTTT.